Following are 9 T cell receptor beta chains from one sample sequenced in a study of vaccination effects on CD4 cells after COVID-19. Profiling relied on immunoSEQ multiplex PCR, and the TCRdb table lists in-frame clones only, not all of them. The table includes 25,000 to 35,000 clones, approximately 64% detected once. Viral peptide pool expansion of antigen-specific CD4+ T cells preceded sequencing in the ViraFEST assay. Investigators separated out CD4+ T cells once around 9 days of culture had passed. Subjects were given two BNT162b2 or mRNA-1273 vaccine doses. The antigens for these receptors are not known. Here the sequenced sample was CD4+ T cells from PBMCs cultured with SARS-CoV-2 spike peptides, taken after COVID-19 vaccination. Receptors were obtained from a human donor who received a COVID-19 vaccine.

A few counts support this clone. The chain has TRBV5-1 and TRBJ2-2, with a possible D match to TRBD1 (6 bases). There are 15 residues in the CDR3. V lost 7 bases and J lost 4, with 17 bases in between. Germline assignment: CDR1 SGHRS and CDR2 YFSETQ. In DNA, the CDR3 is TGCGCCAGCCTTGGCCAACCGGACAGCACCGGGGAGCTGTTTTTT. Amino acid sequence: CASLGQPDSTGELFF.

This rearrangement joins TRBV19 to TRBJ1-5; tentative D call: TRBD1 (5 bases). The V and J ends lost 6 bases and 7 bases respectively, with 10 bases between them. The V gene's germline CDR1 is LNHDA and CDR2 SQIVND (reference sequence). The CDR3 covers 12 residues. The CDR3 nucleotides are TGTGCCAGTAGCCCCCGACAGCAGCCCCAGCATTTT. It yields the protein CASSPRQQPQHF.

The sample holds a few counts of this clone. The chain is built from TRBV6-1 and TRBJ2-3; D is ambiguous. V lost 1 base to trimming and J lost 2 bases, with 7 bases between them. Germline CDR1 MNHNS, CDR2 SASEGT. The CDR3 is made up of 14 amino acids. The CDR3 sequence: CASSEGGYTDTQYF. CDR3 nucleotide sequence: TGTGCCAGCAGTGAAGGCGGCTACACAGATACGCAGTATTTT.

This clone was counted a few times. This sequence joins TRBV19 and TRBJ2-1, with TRBD1 matching over 9 bases. The CDR3 totals 17 residues. The ends lost 6 bases at V and 8 bases at J; junction bases unmatched: 17. From germline, CDR1 is LNHDA and CDR2 SQIVND (reference sequence). The CDR3, as DNA: TGTGCCAGTAGGCAACAGGGGGCCGGAGAATACCTCCATGAGCAGTTCTTC. Translating it yields CASRQQGAGEYLHEQFF. Complete variable domain (other parts from reference TRBV19 and TRBJ2-1): DGGITQSPKYLFRKEGQNVTLSCEQNLNHDAMYWYRQDPGQGLRLIYYSQIVNDFQKGDIAEGYSVSREKKESFPLTVTSAQKNPTAFYLCASRQQGAGEYLHEQFFGPGTRLTVL.

This clone came up once. This rearrangement joins TRBV6-5 to TRBJ2-2; D not certain. The V gene's germline CDR1 is MNHEY and CDR2 SVGAGI. CDR3 length: 15 residues. V shed 5 bases and J shed 4 bases, with 14 bases lying between them. CDR3 protein: CASSRSADSTGELFF. In nucleotides, the CDR3 is TGTGCCAGCAGTCGCTCCGCCGATTCCACCGGGGAGCTGTTTTTT.

The V gene is TRBV28, the J gene TRBJ2-1; 9 bases match TRBD2. The ends lost 8 bases at V and 10 bases at J; junction bases unmatched: 6. CDR3 length: 12 amino acids. CDR1 and CDR2 from the germline V gene are MDHEN and SYDVKM. Here the CDR3 reads CASHGLAFEQFF. CDR3 coding DNA: TGTGCCAGCCACGGACTAGCGTTCGAGCAGTTCTTC. Combining the CDR3 with reference TRBV28 and TRBJ2-1 gives the whole variable domain DVKVTQSSRYLVKRTGEKVFLECVQDMDHENMFWYRQDPGLGLRLIYFSYDVKMKEKGDIPEGYSVSREKKERFSLILESASTNQTSMYLCASHGLAFEQFFGPGTRLTVL.

This chain uses TRBV25-1 with TRBJ2-1, with D perhaps matching TRBD1 (5 bases). The CDR3 has 14 amino acids. The V end lost 1 base, the J end lost 16 bases, and 20 bases lay between the germline ends. CDR1 is MGHDK, CDR2 SYGVNS, per germline. CDR3 in DNA: TGTGCCAGCAGTGAATTTACTCCTGGACATCCCCAATTCTTC. Amino acid sequence: CASSEFTPGHPQFF.

The rearrangement uses TRBV19 and TRBJ2-3, with unresolved D. Trimming took 3 bases from V and 0 from J, leaving 19 bases between them. Per germline, CDR1 LNHDA and CDR2 SQIVND (reference sequence). The CDR3 loop spans 18 amino acids. CDR3 nucleotide sequence: TGTGCCAGTAGTATCAACAACCCAGGAGTAGTGAGCACAGATACGCAGTATTTT. Amino acids: CASSINNPGVVSTDTQYF.

This clone is labeled large. The chain recombines TRBV19 with TRBJ1-5; D not resolved. Germline CDR1 LNHDA, CDR2 SQIVND (reference sequence). This CDR3 is 15 amino acids long. Trimming left V 5 bases short and J 2 bases short, with 13 bases between. The CDR3 spells CASSLTTLGNQPQHF. The CDR3 DNA reads TGTGCCAGTAGTCTGACAACCTTGGGCAATCAGCCCCAGCATTTT.